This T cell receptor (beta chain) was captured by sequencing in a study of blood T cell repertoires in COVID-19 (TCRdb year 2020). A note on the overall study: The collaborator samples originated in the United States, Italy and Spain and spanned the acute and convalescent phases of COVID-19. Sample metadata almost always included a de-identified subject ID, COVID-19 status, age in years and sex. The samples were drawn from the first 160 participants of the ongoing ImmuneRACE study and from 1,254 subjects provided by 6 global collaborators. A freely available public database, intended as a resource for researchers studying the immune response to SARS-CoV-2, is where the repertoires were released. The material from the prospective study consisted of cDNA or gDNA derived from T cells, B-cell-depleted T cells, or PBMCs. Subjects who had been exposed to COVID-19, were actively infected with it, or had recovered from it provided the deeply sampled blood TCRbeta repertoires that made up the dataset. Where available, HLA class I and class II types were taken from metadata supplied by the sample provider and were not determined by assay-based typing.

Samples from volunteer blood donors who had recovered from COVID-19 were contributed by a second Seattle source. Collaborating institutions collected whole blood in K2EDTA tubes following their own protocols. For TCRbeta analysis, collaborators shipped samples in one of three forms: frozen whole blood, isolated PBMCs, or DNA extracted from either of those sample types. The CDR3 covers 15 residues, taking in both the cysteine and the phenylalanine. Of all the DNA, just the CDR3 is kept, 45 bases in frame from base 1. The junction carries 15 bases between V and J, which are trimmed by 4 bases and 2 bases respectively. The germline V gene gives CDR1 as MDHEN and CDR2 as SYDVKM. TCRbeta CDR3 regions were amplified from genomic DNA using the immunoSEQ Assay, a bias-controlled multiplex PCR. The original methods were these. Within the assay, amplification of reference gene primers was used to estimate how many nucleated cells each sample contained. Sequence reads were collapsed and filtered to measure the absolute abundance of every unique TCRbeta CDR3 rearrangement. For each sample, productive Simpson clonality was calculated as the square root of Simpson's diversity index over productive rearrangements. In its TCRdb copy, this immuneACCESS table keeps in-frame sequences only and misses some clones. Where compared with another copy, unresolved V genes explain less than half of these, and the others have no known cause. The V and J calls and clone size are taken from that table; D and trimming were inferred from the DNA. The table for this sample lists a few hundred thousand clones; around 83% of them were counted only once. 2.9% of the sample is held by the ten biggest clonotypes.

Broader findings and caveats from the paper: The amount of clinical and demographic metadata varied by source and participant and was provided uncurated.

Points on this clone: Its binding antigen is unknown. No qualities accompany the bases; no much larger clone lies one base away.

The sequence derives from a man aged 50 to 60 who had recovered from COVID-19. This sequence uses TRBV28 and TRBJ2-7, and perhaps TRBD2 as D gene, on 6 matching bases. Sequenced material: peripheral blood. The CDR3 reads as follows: CASSSFRERPYEQYF. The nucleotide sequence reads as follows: TGTGCCAGCAGTTCCTTTCGGGAGAGGCCCTACGAGCAGTACTTC. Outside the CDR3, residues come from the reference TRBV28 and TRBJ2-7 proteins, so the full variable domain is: DVKVTQSSRYLVKRTGEKVFLECVQDMDHENMFWYRQDPGLGLRLIYFSYDVKMKEKGDIPEGYSVSREKKERFSLILESASTNQTSMYLCASSSFRERPYEQYFGPGTRLTVT.